This entry lists 24 T cell receptor beta chains sequenced from one sample in a study of T cell responses to AZD1222 COVID-19 vaccine. Sequenced by immunoSEQ multiplex PCR; TCRdb stores in-frame clones only, minus some. Of under 130,000 clones in the sample, 85% to 90% were seen once. Sequencing used peripheral blood, obtained 28 days after the second AZD1222 dose. The receptors stem from an adult who received the AZD1222 COVID-19 vaccine.

The rearrangement uses TRBV6-4 and TRBJ2-1; D perhaps matches TRBD1 (6 bases). The CDR3 extends over 14 amino acids. Germline V gene lookup returns CDR1 MRHNA and CDR2 SNTAGT. The V gene lost 6 bases and the J gene lost 8 bases, with 17 bases spanning the gap. The CDR3 sequence: CASSLRSEGDEQFF. For the CDR3, the DNA is TGTGCCAGCAGCCTGAGGAGCGAGGGGGATGAGCAGTTCTTC.

DNA of the CDR3: TGTGCCAGCAGCTTCCCACAGTCCACAGATACGCAGTATTTT. It translates to CASSFPQSTDTQYF. V is TRBV5-6 and J is TRBJ2-3, with D unclear. The germline V and J ends were trimmed by 2 bases and 2 bases, with 9 bases remaining between them. This CDR3 is built from 14 residues. CDR1 and CDR2 (germline): SGHDT, YYEEEE.

The V gene is TRBV18, the J gene TRBJ1-5, with D possibly matching TRBD1 (5 bases). V dropped 4 bases and J dropped 0 bases, with 10 bases sitting between them. The CDR3 sequence is 15 residues long. Germline values: CDR1 KGHSH, CDR2 LQKENI. The CDR3 protein is CASSRGTHSNQPQHF. The CDR3 coding sequence is TGTGCCAGCTCACGGGGGACTCATAGCAATCAGCCCCAGCATTTT.

This chain joins TRBV6-2 or TRBV6-3 and TRBJ1-1; no clear D gene. V lost 3 bases, J lost 1 base, and 12 bases lay in between. CDR1 and CDR2 (germline): MNHEY, SVGEGT. The CDR3 is made up of 15 amino acids. CDR3 coding DNA: TGTGCCAGCAGTTATCCTTGGGGAGGGAACACTGAAGCTTTCTTT. It codes for CASSYPWGGNTEAFF.

The chain joins TRBV28 to TRBJ1-6, with no clear D. Germline lookup yields CDR1 MDHEN and CDR2 SYDVKM. The CDR3 contains 14 residues. V shed 6 bases and J shed 4 bases, with 10 bases lying between them. The CDR3 here is CASSSPTYNSPLHF. The CDR3 DNA sequence: TGTGCCAGCAGCTCACCAACGTATAATTCACCCCTCCACTTT.

The chain combines TRBV20-1 with TRBJ1-2; no firm D call. The CDR3 runs 12 residues. Germline V gene data show CDR1 as DFQATT and CDR2 as SNEGSKA (reference sequence). Trimming pared 3 bases from V and 1 base from J, leaving 6 bases between. The CDR3 nucleotides read TGCAGTGCTAGTCCCAATAACTATGGCTACACCTTC. Protein: CSASPNNYGYTF.

The chain couples TRBV27 to TRBJ2-1, with TRBD2 identical over 14 bases. Germline assignment: CDR1 MNHEY and CDR2 SMNVEV (reference sequence). The V and J ends lost 2 bases and 7 bases, in that order; junction bases with no gene match: 10. This CDR3 is 18 amino acids long. The CDR3 protein is CASSLRATGTSGSNEQFF. CDR3 DNA: TGTGCCAGCAGTTTAAGGGCTACCGGGACTAGCGGGAGTAATGAGCAGTTCTTC.

The J gene is TRBJ2-7, the V gene TRBV14, with 10 bases aligning to TRBD2. Germline CDR1 is SGHDN and CDR2 is FVKESK. The CDR3 loop spans 17 amino acids. The junction had 17 bases not matched to a gene; V was cut back by 8 bases and J by 4 bases. This chain's CDR3 is CASPLPRTSGRGYEQYF. In DNA form, the CDR3 reads TGTGCCAGCCCTCTTCCGCGGACTAGCGGCAGGGGGTACGAGCAGTACTTC.

The chain joins TRBV19 to TRBJ1-1; D is unresolved. Germline V gene sequence: CDR1 LNHDA, CDR2 SQIVND (reference sequence). This CDR3 region has 15 residues. The V end was cut by 1 base, the J end by 2 bases, with 11 bases between. CDR3: CASSIGSTVNTEAFF. CDR3 coding DNA: TGTGCCAGTAGTATAGGTTCAACAGTAAACACTGAAGCTTTCTTT. The complete variable domain, with remaining parts taken from reference TRBV19 and TRBJ1-1, reads DGGITQSPKYLFRKEGQNVTLSCEQNLNHDAMYWYRQDPGQGLRLIYYSQIVNDFQKGDIAEGYSVSREKKESFPLTVTSAQKNPTAFYLCASSIGSTVNTEAFFGQGTRLTVV.

This chain uses TRBV6-1 with TRBJ1-1, with 9 positions matching TRBD1. The CDR3 has 15 amino acids. The germline gives CDR1 MNHNS, CDR2 SASEGT. Unmatched junction bases numbered 10, after V lost 0 bases and J lost 11 bases. CDR3 sequence (DNA): TGTGCCAGCAGTGAAGCCCTCGGACAGGGGAAGGAGGCTTTCTTT. This sequence encodes CASSEALGQGKEAFF.

This sequence joins TRBV24-1 and TRBJ2-1; TRBD1 matches 9 bases. The V gene end was trimmed by 4 bases and the J gene end by 1 base; junction bases not matched to a gene: 7. This CDR3 is 17 amino acids long. CDR1 and CDR2 from the germline V gene are KGHDR and SFDVKD. CDR3 bases: TGTGCCACCAGTGAGTCCGGACAGGGGACTTCCTACAATGAGCAGTTCTTC. Its translation: CATSESGQGTSYNEQFF.

The gene calls are TRBV19 and TRBJ1-1; unclear D gene. Trimming removed 5 bases at V and 5 bases at J, with 21 bases between. The CDR3 has 16 residues. Germline V gives CDR1 LNHDA, CDR2 SQIVND (reference sequence). This chain's CDR3 is CASSSVSLRGGTEAFF. The DNA for the CDR3 is TGTGCCAGTAGTTCCGTTTCCCTCCGGGGAGGGACTGAAGCTTTCTTT.

The V gene is TRBV5-1, the J gene TRBJ2-1; TRBD2 agrees at 9 bases. Germline V gives CDR1 SGHRS, CDR2 YFSETQ. V lost 4 bases and J lost 6; bases outside the gene matches: 5. The CDR3 runs to 14 residues. The CDR3 sequence is CASSPSGNSNEQFF. The CDR3 coding sequence is TGCGCCAGCAGCCCTAGCGGGAATAGCAATGAGCAGTTCTTC. Full variable domain (missing parts from reference TRBV5-1 and TRBJ2-1): KAGVTQTPRYLIKTRGQQVTLSCSPISGHRSVSWYQQTPGQGLQFLFEYFSETQRNKGNFPGRFSGRQFSNSRSEMNVSTLELGDSALYLCASSPSGNSNEQFFGPGTRLTVL.

The count of this clone is one. The gene calls are TRBV14 and TRBJ2-7; TRBD2 agrees at 8 bases. Germline CDR1 SGHDN, CDR2 FVKESK. V shed 0 bases, J shed 0 bases, and the junction held 10 bases outside the gene matches. This CDR3 contains 18 residues. CDR3 nucleotides: TGTGCCAGCAGCCAAGATGCCCTCCTAGCGGGCCGCTCCTACGAGCAGTACTTC. It yields the protein CASSQDALLAGRSYEQYF.

This chain joins TRBV7-9 and TRBJ1-1, with D possibly TRBD1 on 5 matching bases. This CDR3 has 15 amino acids. V dropped 3 bases and J dropped 1 base, with 12 bases sitting between them. The germline CDR1 and CDR2 sequences are SEHNR and FQNEAQ (reference sequence). The CDR3 coding sequence is TGTGCCAGCAGCTTCTCAGGGCAGGGGAACACTGAAGCTTTCTTT. Translation gives CASSFSGQGNTEAFF.

This chain uses TRBV7-9 with TRBJ1-5; D not resolved. The CDR3 contains 13 residues. Germline lookup yields CDR1 SEHNR and CDR2 FQNEAQ (reference sequence). V shed 7 bases and J shed 6 bases, with 13 bases lying between them. In nucleotides, the CDR3 is TGTGCCAGCACCTTCGATGGGTTTCAGCCCCAGCATTTT. This encodes CASTFDGFQPQHF.

The chain carries TRBV27 and TRBJ2-6; a weak D match, TRBD1 (6 bases). The CDR3 loop spans 16 amino acids. CDR1 and CDR2 (germline): MNHEY, SMNVEV (reference sequence). V was trimmed by 6 bases and J by 2 bases, leaving 14 bases between them. The CDR3 spells CASREQGLAGANVLTF. CDR3 bases: TGTGCCAGCAGAGAACAGGGTTTAGCTGGGGCCAACGTCCTGACTTTC.

The genes are TRBV4-1 and TRBJ1-6; TRBD1 matches 7 bases. The V gene's germline CDR1 is MGHRA and CDR2 YSYEKL. The V gene end was trimmed by 1 base and the J gene end by 7 bases; junction bases not matched to a gene: 4. There are 15 residues in the CDR3. CDR3 nucleotide sequence: TGCGCCAGCAGCCAAGGACAGGGACCGAATTCACCCCTCCACTTT. It specifies CASSQGQGPNSPLHF.

This chain connects TRBV30 to TRBJ1-5; D uncertain. Deletions cut 8 bases from V and 5 bases from J, with 7 bases between. This CDR3 is built from 10 residues. The germline V gene has CDR1 GTSNPN and CDR2 SVGIG (reference sequence). This chain's CDR3 is CALGDQPQHF. As DNA, the CDR3 is TGTGCCCTGGGTGATCAGCCCCAGCATTTT.

The genes are TRBV19 and TRBJ2-7, with D uncertain. The CDR3 consists of 13 residues. Germline CDR1 and CDR2: LNHDA and SQIVND (reference sequence). V dropped 7 bases and J dropped 5 bases, with 15 bases sitting between them. The CDR3 DNA sequence: TGTGCCAGTAATAACGGGCTTGAAAACGAGCAGTACTTC. Its protein is CASNNGLENEQYF.

The rearrangement joins TRBV5-4 to TRBJ2-7; possibly TRBD1 for D (6 bases). Trimming stripped 3 bases from V and 0 bases from J, with 10 bases between. Germline assignment: CDR1 SGHNT and CDR2 YYREEE (reference sequence). The CDR3 length is 14 residues. The CDR3 is CASSYRDTSYEQYF. The CDR3 DNA reads as TGTGCCAGCAGCTACCGGGACACCTCCTACGAGCAGTACTTC.

The chain is built from TRBV3-1 (or the pseudogene TRBV3-2) and TRBJ1-3; D gene uncertain. CDR1 and CDR2 from the germline V gene are LGHDT and YNNKEL (reference sequence). Trimming removed 6 bases from V and 4 bases from J, with 7 bases in between. CDR3 length: 12 amino acids. CDR3 sequence (DNA): TGTGCCAGCAGTTTCATGGGAAACACCATATATTTT. Amino acids: CASSFMGNTIYF.

The chain uses TRBV6-5 and TRBJ1-6; 7 bases fit TRBD1. The CDR3 runs to 13 residues. Germline V gives CDR1 MNHEY, CDR2 SVGAGI. Trimming cost V 6 bases and J 10 bases; bases outside gene matches: 6. CDR3 sequence: CASSPDRVSPLHF. DNA of the CDR3: TGTGCCAGCAGCCCCGACAGGGTCTCACCCCTCCACTTT.

The count of this clone is one. This chain joins TRBV30 and TRBJ2-3, with D tentatively TRBD1 or TRBD2 (5 bases each). CDR3 size: 14 residues. The germline CDR1 and CDR2 sequences are GTSNPN and SVGIG (reference sequence). The germline V and J ends were trimmed by 3 bases and 3 bases, with 13 bases remaining between them. The CDR3 is CAWRGRDRTDTQYF. CDR3 nucleotides: TGTGCCTGGAGGGGCCGGGACCGGACAGATACGCAGTATTTT.